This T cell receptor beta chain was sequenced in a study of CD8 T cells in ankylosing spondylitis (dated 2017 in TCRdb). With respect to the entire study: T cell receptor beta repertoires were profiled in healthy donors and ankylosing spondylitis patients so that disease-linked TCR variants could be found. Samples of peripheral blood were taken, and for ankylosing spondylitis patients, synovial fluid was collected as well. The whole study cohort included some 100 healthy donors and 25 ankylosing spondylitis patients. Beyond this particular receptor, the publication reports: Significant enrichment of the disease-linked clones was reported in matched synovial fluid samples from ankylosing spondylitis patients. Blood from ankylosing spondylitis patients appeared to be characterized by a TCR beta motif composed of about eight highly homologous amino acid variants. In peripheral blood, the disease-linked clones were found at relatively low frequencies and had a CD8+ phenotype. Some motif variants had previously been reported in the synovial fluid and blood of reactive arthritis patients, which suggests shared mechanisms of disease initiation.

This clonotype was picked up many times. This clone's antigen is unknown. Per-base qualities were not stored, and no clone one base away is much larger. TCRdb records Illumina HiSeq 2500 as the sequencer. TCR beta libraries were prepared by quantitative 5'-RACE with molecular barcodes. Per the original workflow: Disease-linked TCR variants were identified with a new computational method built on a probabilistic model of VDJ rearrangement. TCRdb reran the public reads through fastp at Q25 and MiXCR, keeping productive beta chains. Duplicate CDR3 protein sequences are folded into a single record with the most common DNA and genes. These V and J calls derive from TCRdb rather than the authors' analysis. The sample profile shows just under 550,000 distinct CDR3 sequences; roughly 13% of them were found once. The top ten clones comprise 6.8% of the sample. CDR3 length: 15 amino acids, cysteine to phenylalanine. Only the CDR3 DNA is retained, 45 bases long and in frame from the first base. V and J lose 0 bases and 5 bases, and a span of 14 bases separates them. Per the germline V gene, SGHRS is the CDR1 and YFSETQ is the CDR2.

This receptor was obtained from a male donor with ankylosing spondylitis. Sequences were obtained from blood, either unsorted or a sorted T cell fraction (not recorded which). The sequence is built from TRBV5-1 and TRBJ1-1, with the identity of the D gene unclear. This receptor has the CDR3 CASSLDSPERTEAFF. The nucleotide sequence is TGCGCCAGCAGCTTGGATTCCCCGGAGAGAACTGAAGCTTTCTTT.